This T cell receptor (beta chain) was obtained from a study of read filtering for tumor transcriptome and immune sequencing. Overall study context: The cohort had over 16 men and over twelve women aged roughly 47 to 85, mean about 70 years. DNase treatment preceded whole-transcriptome library preparation.

Study-wide points: Without single-read clonotypes, shared clonotype proportions correlated more between IR-seq and RNA-seq.

Molecular barcoded adaptors covering alpha/delta and beta/gamma chains were used on roughly 400 ng RNA. TCRdb re-derived calls from the reads in MiXCR, one entry per CDR3 protein. The sample carries 40,000 to 50,000 distinct CDR3 sequences, 13% recorded once. Many counts were recorded for this clonotype. No antigen is known for it. With 6 bases clipped from V and 9 bases from J, the junction kept 8 bases outside the gene matches. Germline assignment: CDR1 LNHDA and CDR2 SQIVND (reference sequence). The CDR3 extends over 14 amino acids. This chain connects TRBV19 to TRBJ2-1; 10 positions match TRBD1. This receptor was obtained from a donor aged 40 or over with multiple myeloma. The sequencing sample was made of a population of CD138-negative cells sorted from bone marrow. The CDR3 coding sequence is TGTGCCAGTAGCCGGGACAGGGGAATGGTTGAGCAGTTCTTC. Translated, it gives CASSRDRGMVEQFF. Supplemented by reference TRBV19 and TRBJ2-1, the full variable domain reads DGGITQSPKYLFRKEGQNVTLSCEQNLNHDAMYWYRQDPGQGLRLIYYSQIVNDFQKGDIAEGYSVSREKKESFPLTVTSAQKNPTAFYLCASSRDRGMVEQFFGPGTRLTVL.